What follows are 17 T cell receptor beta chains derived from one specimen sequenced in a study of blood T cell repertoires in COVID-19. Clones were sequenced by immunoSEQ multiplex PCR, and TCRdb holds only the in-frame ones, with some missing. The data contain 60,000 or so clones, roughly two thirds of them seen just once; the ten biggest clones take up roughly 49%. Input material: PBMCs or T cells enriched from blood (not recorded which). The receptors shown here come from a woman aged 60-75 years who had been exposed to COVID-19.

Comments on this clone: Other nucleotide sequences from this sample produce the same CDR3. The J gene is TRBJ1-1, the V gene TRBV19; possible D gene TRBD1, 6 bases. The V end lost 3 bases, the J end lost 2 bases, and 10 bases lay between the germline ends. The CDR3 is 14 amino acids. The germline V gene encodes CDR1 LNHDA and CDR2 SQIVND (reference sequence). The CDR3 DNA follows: TGTGCCAGTAGTATCGGACAGACCAACACTGAAGCTTTCTTT. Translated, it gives CASSIGQTNTEAFF.

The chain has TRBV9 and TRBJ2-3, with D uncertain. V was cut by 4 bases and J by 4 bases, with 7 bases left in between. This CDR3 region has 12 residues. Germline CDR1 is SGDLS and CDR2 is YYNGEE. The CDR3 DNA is TGTGCCAGCAGCCCCGGGTCAGATACGCAGTATTTT. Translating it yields CASSPGSDTQYF.

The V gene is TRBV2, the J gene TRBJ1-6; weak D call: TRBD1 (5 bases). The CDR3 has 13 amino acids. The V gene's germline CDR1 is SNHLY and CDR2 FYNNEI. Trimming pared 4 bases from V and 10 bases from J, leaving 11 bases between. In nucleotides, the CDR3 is TGTGCCAGCAGTGGGCCAGGGCTATCACCCCTCCACTTT. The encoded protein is CASSGPGLSPLHF.

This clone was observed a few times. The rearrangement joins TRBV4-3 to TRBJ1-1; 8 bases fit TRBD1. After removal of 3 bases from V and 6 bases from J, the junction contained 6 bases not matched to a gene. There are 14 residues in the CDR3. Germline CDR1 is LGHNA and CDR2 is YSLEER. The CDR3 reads CASSQVQGEAEAFF. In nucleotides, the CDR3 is TGCGCCAGCAGCCAGGTACAGGGGGAAGCTGAAGCTTTCTTT.

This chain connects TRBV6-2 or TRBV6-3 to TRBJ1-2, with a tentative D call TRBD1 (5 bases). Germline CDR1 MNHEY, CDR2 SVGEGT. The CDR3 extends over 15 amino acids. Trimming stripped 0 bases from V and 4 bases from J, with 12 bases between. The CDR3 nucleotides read TGTGCCAGCAGTTACTCGACGCGGGGCGGCTATGGCTACACCTTC. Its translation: CASSYSTRGGYGYTF.

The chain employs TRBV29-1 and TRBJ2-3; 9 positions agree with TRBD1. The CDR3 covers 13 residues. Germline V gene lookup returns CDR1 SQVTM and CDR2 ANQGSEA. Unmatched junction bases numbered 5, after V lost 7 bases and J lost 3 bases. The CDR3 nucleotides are TGCAGCGCCGAAGGACAGGGGACAGATACGCAGTATTTT. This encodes CSAEGQGTDTQYF.

The CDR3 DNA is TGTGCCAGCAGCTTAGGCCAGGGTCAGCCCCAGCATTTT. This gives the protein CASSLGQGQPQHF. This sequence joins TRBV7-3 and TRBJ1-5; D possibly corresponds to TRBD1 (5 bases). Trimming removed 2 bases at V and 6 bases at J, with 8 bases between. The CDR3 contains 13 residues. CDR1 is SGHTA, CDR2 FQGTGA, per germline.

CDR3 bases: TGTGCCTGTAGACAGGGTATAACAGATACGCAGTATTTT. It encodes CACRQGITDTQYF. The chain has TRBV30 and TRBJ2-3; TRBD1 matches at 7 bases. The CDR3 runs to 13 residues. Germline CDR1 reads GTSNPN; CDR2 reads SVGIG (reference sequence). The junction had 6 bases not matched to a gene; V was cut back by 6 bases and J by 3 bases. The full variable domain, rest sourced from reference TRBV30 and TRBJ2-3, is SQTIHQWPATLVQPVGSPLSLECTVEGTSNPNLYWYRQAAGRGLQLLFYSVGIGQISSEVPQNLSASRPQDRQFILSSKKLLLSDSGFYLCACRQGITDTQYFGPGTRLTVL.

The CDR3 protein is CASSFGTGRTGELFF. The CDR3 DNA sequence: TGTGCCAGCAGCTTCGGGACAGGTCGCACCGGGGAGCTGTTTTTT. The rearrangement joins TRBV7-2 to TRBJ2-2; 8 bases line up with TRBD1. The junction had 4 bases not matched to a gene; V was cut back by 3 bases and J by 4 bases. Looked up from germline, CDR1 is SGHTA and CDR2 is FQGNSA. This CDR3 contains 15 residues. The whole variable domain, filled in from reference TRBV7-2 and TRBJ2-2, reads GAGVSQSPSNKVTEKGKDVELRCDPISGHTALYWYRQSLGQGLEFLIYFQGNSAPDKSGLPSDRFSAERTGGSVSTLTIQRTQQEDSAVYLCASSFGTGRTGELFFGEGSRLTVL.

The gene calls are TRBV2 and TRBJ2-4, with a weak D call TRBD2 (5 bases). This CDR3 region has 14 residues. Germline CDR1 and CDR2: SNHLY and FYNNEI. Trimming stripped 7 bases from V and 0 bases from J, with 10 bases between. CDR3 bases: TGTGCCAGCAATCTAGCAGAAGCCAAAAACATTCAGTACTTC. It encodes CASNLAEAKNIQYF.

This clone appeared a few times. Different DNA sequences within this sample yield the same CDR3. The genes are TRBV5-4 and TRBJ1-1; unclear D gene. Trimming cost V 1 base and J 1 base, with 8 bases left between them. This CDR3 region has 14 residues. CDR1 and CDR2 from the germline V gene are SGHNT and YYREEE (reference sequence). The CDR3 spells CASSLPGRNTEAFF. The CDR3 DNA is TGTGCCAGCAGCTTGCCGGGTCGGAACACTGAAGCTTTCTTT.

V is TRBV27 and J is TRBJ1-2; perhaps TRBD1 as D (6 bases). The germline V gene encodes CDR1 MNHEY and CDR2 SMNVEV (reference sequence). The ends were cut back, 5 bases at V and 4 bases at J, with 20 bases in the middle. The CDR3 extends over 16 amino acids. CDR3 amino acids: CASSQFQGGGFYGYTF. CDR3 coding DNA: TGTGCCAGCAGTCAATTCCAGGGAGGGGGTTTCTATGGCTACACCTTC.

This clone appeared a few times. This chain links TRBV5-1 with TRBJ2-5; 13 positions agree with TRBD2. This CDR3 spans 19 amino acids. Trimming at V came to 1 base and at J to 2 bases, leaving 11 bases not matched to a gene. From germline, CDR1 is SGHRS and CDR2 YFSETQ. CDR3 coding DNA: TGCGCCAGCAGCTTGATAGTGACTAGCGGGAGGAGAGGTCAAGAGACCCAGTACTTC. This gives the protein CASSLIVTSGRRGQETQYF.

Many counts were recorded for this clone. CDR3 sequence (DNA): TGTGCCAGCAGTTACTCACAGGGTTACAATGAGCAGTTCTTC. Residues: CASSYSQGYNEQFF. The chain carries TRBV6-5 and TRBJ2-1; a weak D match, TRBD1 (6 bases). In germline, CDR1 is MNHEY, CDR2 SVGAGI. The ends were cut back, 0 bases at V and 4 bases at J, with 7 bases in the middle. The CDR3 loop spans 14 amino acids.

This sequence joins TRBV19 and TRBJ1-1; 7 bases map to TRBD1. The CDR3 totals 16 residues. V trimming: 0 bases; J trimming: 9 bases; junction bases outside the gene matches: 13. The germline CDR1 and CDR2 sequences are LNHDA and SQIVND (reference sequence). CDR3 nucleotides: TGTGCCAGTAGTATAGATGCGACAGGGACTTCGGGGAAAGCTTTCTTT. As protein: CASSIDATGTSGKAFF.

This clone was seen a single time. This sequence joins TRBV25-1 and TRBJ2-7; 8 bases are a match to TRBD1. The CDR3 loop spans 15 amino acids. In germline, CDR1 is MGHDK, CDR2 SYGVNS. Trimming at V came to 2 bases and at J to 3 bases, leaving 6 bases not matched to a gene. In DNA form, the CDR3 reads TGTGCCAGCAGTGAAAGACAGGGGATACGCTACGAGCAGTACTTC. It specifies CASSERQGIRYEQYF.

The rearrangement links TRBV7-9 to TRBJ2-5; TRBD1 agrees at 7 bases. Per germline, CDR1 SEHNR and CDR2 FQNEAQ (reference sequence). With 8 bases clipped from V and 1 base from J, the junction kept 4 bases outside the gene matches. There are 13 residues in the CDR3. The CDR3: CASHRDSQETQYF. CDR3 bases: TGTGCCAGCCACCGGGACAGCCAAGAGACCCAGTACTTC.